The next 19 T cell receptor beta chains were all read from a single sample in a study of T cells in Graves' hyperthyroidism and ophthalmopathy. RNA transcripts were the template for amplifying TCR beta CDR3 regions. The TCR CDR3 was amplified in a first-round RT-PCR using the HTBI primer set. TCRdb reprocessed the multiplex PCR reads via MiXCR and lists one record per CDR3 protein. This table has tens of thousands of distinct CDR3 sequences, approximately 50% appearing once. The sequenced sample was peripheral blood or thyroid tissue (not recorded which). The receptor source for this set is a man between 18 and 29 years old with Graves' hyperthyroidism.

This chain connects TRBV10-3 to TRBJ1-1; D unclear. Trimming shortened V by 10 bases and J by 4 bases, and 13 bases separated the two germline ends. Germline-derived CDR1 and CDR2 are ENHRY and SYGVKD. This CDR3 comprises 12 residues. Here the CDR3 DNA reads TGTGCCACCGGAGACCTAACCACTGAAGCTTTCTTT. Translation: CATGDLTTEAFF.

The chain links TRBV2 to TRBJ1-2; TRBD1 matches at 9 bases. The V and J ends lost 6 bases and 7 bases, in that order; junction bases with no gene match: 6. CDR3 length: 13 residues. The V gene's germline CDR1 is SNHLY and CDR2 FYNNEI. CDR3 sequence reads: CASREQGAGGYTF. CDR3 sequence (DNA): TGTGCCAGCAGAGAACAGGGGGCTGGTGGCTACACCTTC.

J is TRBJ1-4 and V is TRBV9, with a possible D match to TRBD1 (5 bases). The CDR3 spans 17 residues. V was trimmed by 0 bases and J by 0 bases, leaving 12 bases between them. The germline gives CDR1 SGDLS, CDR2 YYNGEE. For the CDR3, the DNA is TGTGCCAGCAGCGTAGGGGACCTAAGGGCAACTAATGAAAAACTGTTTTTT. Translating gives CASSVGDLRATNEKLFF.

This clonotype was found many times. A much larger clonotype is one base distant, so this may be a read error. J is TRBJ2-7 and V is TRBV10-3; possible D gene TRBD2, 5 bases. Germline CDR1 and CDR2: ENHRY and SYGVKD. CDR3 size: 11 residues. V gave up 4 bases and J gave up 9 bases, with 10 bases separating them. The CDR3 sequence is CAISGGHGQYF. CDR3 sequence (DNA): TGTGCCATCAGTGGAGGGCACGGGCAGTACTTC.

The rearrangement links TRBV7-2 to TRBJ2-7; the match to TRBD2 covers 10 bases. The CDR3 is 14 amino acids. Losses at the gene ends were 4 bases for V and 1 base for J; bases not matched to a gene: 1. Germline lookup yields CDR1 SGHTA and CDR2 FQGNSA. CDR3 DNA sequence: TGTGCCAGCAGCTCACTAGCGGGGTCCTACGAGCAGTACTTC. Its translation is CASSSLAGSYEQYF. The variable domain in full, completed from reference TRBV7-2 and TRBJ2-7, reads GAGVSQSPSNKVTEKGKDVELRCDPISGHTALYWYRQSLGQGLEFLIYFQGNSAPDKSGLPSDRFSAERTGGSVSTLTIQRTQQEDSAVYLCASSSLAGSYEQYFGPGTRLTVT.

The sample holds many counts of this clonotype. The rearrangement joins TRBV20-1 to TRBJ2-5; no definite D call. Per germline, CDR1 DFQATT and CDR2 SNEGSKA (reference sequence). V dropped 0 bases and J dropped 2 bases, with 16 bases sitting between them. The CDR3 is 16 amino acids. The CDR3 region has the DNA TGCAGTGCTAGAGATTTTAAGGAAGACACACAAGAGACCCAGTACTTC. This translates into CSARDFKEDTQETQYF.

A remark on this clonotype: The conserved final phenylalanine or tryptophan is absent from the CDR3, which likely points to a read error. The DNA is omitted, as the CDR3 cannot be located on it reliably, and the CDR3 follows TCRdb's listing. The chain recombines TRBV5-6 with TRBJ2-7; the table's D call, TRBD1, has no DNA check behind it. Germline V gives CDR1 SGHDT, CDR2 YYEEEE. The length of the CDR3 is 15 amino acids, counting both ends. This CDR3 is CASSQNNRGDDERYL.

As to this clonotype: A much larger clone differs from this one at a single base, so this may be a read error. Likely a read error: the CDR3 ends without its conserved phenylalanine or tryptophan. The gene calls are TRBV6-1 and TRBJ1-4; 10 bases map to TRBD1. Per germline, CDR1 MNHNS and CDR2 SASEGT. With V trimmed by 8 bases and J by 5 bases, 11 bases remained unmatched. The CDR3 is 16 residues long. This CDR3 reads CASRRGTGAPNEKLFL. Here the CDR3 DNA reads TGTGCCAGCCGCCGCGGGACAGGGGCCCCGAATGAAAAACTGTTTCTT.

This clonotype has just one count. The CDR3 DNA reads TGTGCCAGCAGTGAACGAGGTAGCGAGCGTCCTGTTCCGGATACAGGGACTTCTGGCTACACCTTC. This codes for CASSERGSERPVPDTGTSGYTF. This rearrangement joins TRBV2 to TRBJ1-2; perhaps TRBD1 as D (6 bases). The V end was cut by 2 bases, the J end by 7 bases, with 38 bases between. The germline V gene encodes CDR1 SNHLY and CDR2 FYNNEI. CDR3 size: 22 residues.

This clonotype was recorded at least ten times. This chain connects TRBV28 to TRBJ1-1; possible D gene TRBD1, 6 bases. From germline, CDR1 is MDHEN and CDR2 SYDVKM. The CDR3 loop spans 14 amino acids. With 6 bases removed from V and 6 bases from J, the gap between germline ends came to 17 bases. CDR3 in DNA: TGTGCCAGCAGACCCAACACGAAGGGGGCTGAAGCTTTCTTT. This sequence encodes CASRPNTKGAEAFF.

This clonotype showed up many times. The chain carries TRBV11-2 and TRBJ1-2; D gene ambiguous. Per germline, CDR1 SGHAT and CDR2 FQNNGV. Trimming cost V 4 bases and J 5 bases, with 8 bases left between them. The CDR3 runs 12 residues. CDR3 nucleotide sequence: TGTGCCAGCAGCTCCGCGAGATATGGCTACACCTTC. The encoded protein is CASSSARYGYTF. The full variable domain, in which reference TRBV11-2 and TRBJ1-2 provide the parts outside the CDR3, is EAGVAQSPRYKIIEKRQSVAFWCNPISGHATLYWYQQILGQGPKLLIQFQNNGVVDDSQLPKDRFSAERLKGVDSTLKIQPAKLEDSAVYLCASSSARYGYTFGSGTRLTVV.

The V gene is TRBV6-1, the J gene TRBJ2-7, with D perhaps matching TRBD1 (6 bases). Deletions cut 5 bases from V and 4 bases from J, with 21 bases between. CDR1 MNHNS and CDR2 SASEGT come from the germline V gene. This CDR3 spans 16 amino acids. CDR3 region: CASSYPTGTRGYEQYF. In nucleotides, the CDR3 is TGTGCCAGCAGTTACCCTACCGGGACAAGGGGGTACGAGCAGTACTTC.

The chain joins TRBV4-1 to TRBJ1-5; a possible D gene is TRBD1 (5 bases). CDR1 and CDR2 from the germline V gene are MGHRA and YSYEKL. V lost 0 bases to trimming and J lost 4 bases, with 13 bases between them. The CDR3 sequence is 16 residues long. CDR3 loop: CASSQDPLGTNQPQHF. The CDR3 DNA follows: TGCGCCAGCAGCCAAGATCCATTGGGGACTAATCAGCCCCAGCATTTT.

The table lists this clonotype with many counts. This rearrangement joins TRBV7-9 to TRBJ2-7; tentatively, D is TRBD2 (6 bases). Germline V gene data show CDR1 as SEHNR and CDR2 as FQNEAQ (reference sequence). Trimming took off 5 bases at V and 4 bases at J, with 21 bases between the two ends. This CDR3 has 16 residues. CDR3: CASSRGPLATPYEQYF. The CDR3 DNA reads TGTGCCAGCAGCAGGGGTCCGCTAGCGACCCCGTACGAGCAGTACTTC.

This clonotype appeared many times. V is TRBV9 and J is TRBJ2-2; 10 positions agree with TRBD1. The CDR3 consists of 14 residues. Germline CDR1 and CDR2: SGDLS and YYNGEE. After removal of 3 bases from V and 7 bases from J, the junction contained 3 bases not matched to a gene. CDR3 DNA sequence: TGTGCCAGCAGCGGGGACAGGGGCGACGGGGAGCTGTTTTTT. It yields the protein CASSGDRGDGELFF.

This clonotype has at least ten counts. The V call is TRBV28, the J call TRBJ1-5, with D possibly matching TRBD1 (5 bases). The germline V gene encodes CDR1 MDHEN and CDR2 SYDVKM. CDR3 length equals 16 residues. Trimming pared 3 bases from V and 3 bases from J, leaving 15 bases between. The CDR3 DNA reads as TGTGCCAGCAGTTTGGGGTCGGGGCCATTCAATCAGCCCCAGCATTTT. Amino acids: CASSLGSGPFNQPQHF.

This clonotype was counted at least ten times. CDR3 nucleotides: TGCAGTGCGGCCCGCCCTCCGGTCAACCGGCTGGGCTACACCTTC. This translates into CSAARPPVNRLGYTF. The chain uses TRBV20-1 and TRBJ1-2, with no clear D. The CDR3 is 15 amino acids. Germline loops: CDR1 DFQATT, CDR2 SNEGSKA (reference sequence). Trimming removed 6 bases at V and 8 bases at J, with 25 bases between.

Notes on this clonotype: Being one base from a much bigger clone, this may be a read error. The chain uses TRBV29-1 and TRBJ2-7, with 9 bases lining up with TRBD2. V lost 6 bases to trimming and J lost 0 bases; unmatched junction nucleotides: 9. The CDR3 totals 15 residues. Germline CDR1 reads SQVTM; CDR2 reads ANQGSEA. The CDR3 protein is CSVRPETSGSYEQYF. CDR3 DNA: TGCAGCGTGAGGCCCGAGACTAGCGGCTCCTACGAGCAGTACTTC.

The table lists this clonotype with many counts. This chain uses TRBV7-9 with TRBJ2-7; D unclear. CDR1 and CDR2 from the germline V gene are SEHNR and FQNEAQ (reference sequence). The CDR3 is 12 residues long. V lost 1 base to trimming and J lost 7 bases, with 8 bases between them. The CDR3 loop reads CASSLEVWEQYF. CDR3 nucleotide sequence: TGTGCCAGCAGCTTAGAAGTTTGGGAGCAGTACTTC.